This TCR beta chain was sequenced during a study of blood T cell repertoires in COVID-19. The assay was immunoSEQ multiplex PCR, and TCRdb's table has in-frame clones only and misses some. The data show some 200,000 clones, 60% to 85% seen once. The CDR3 spans 16 residues. J gave up 3 bases and V 2 bases, and 6 bases lay outside the gene matches. CDR1 is SNHLY and CDR2 is FYNNEI in the germline V gene. The V and J genes are TRBV2 and TRBJ2-1; 8 nucleotides match TRBD1. This TCR was recovered from a woman aged 70-85 years with acute or convalescent COVID-19. Sample: peripheral blood. The DNA of the CDR3 is TGTGCCAGCAGTGAAAGACAGGGGAACGTCTACAATGAGCAGTTCTTC. It translates to CASSERQGNVYNEQFF.